One T cell receptor beta chain is described in this entry. The table came from immunoSEQ multiplex PCR; TCRdb's copy has only in-frame clones and leaves some out. The sample has 140,000 or so clones, 91% seen once; the top ten hold 3.2%. These data come from a study of control samples from healthy donors and cancer patients. Trimming cost V 4 bases and J 4 bases; bases outside gene matches: 8. This CDR3 contains 16 residues. CDR1 and CDR2 from the germline V gene are SNHLY and FYNNEI. Sequencing used blood. V and J are TRBV2 and TRBJ2-1, with TRBD1 matching 9 bases. The receptor was derived from a man aged 30 to 45 in good health. CDR3 residues: CASSVFAGTGYNEQFF. CDR3 DNA sequence: TGTGCCAGCAGTGTTTTTGCCGGGACAGGGTACAATGAGCAGTTCTTC.